This T cell receptor (beta chain) came from a study of T-cell reconstitution after alpha-beta-depleted transplantation in children. Germline assignment: CDR1 DFQATT and CDR2 SNEGSKA (reference sequence). CDR3 size: 14 residues. V was cut by 6 bases and J by 4 bases, with 18 bases left in between. Worth noting for this clonotype: Its antigen is not known.

TCRbeta library preparation incorporated unique molecular identifiers. TCRdb recomputed calls from the PCR reads with MiXCR, one row per CDR3 protein. The sample includes around 800,000 distinct CDR3 sequences, 15% to 20% of them seen just once. Study results and limitations: Where alpha-beta T cells came from about two months after transplant was reportedly several hundred expanded graft clones. Surviving recipient T cells and intrathymic progenitors accounted for some patients' high TCRbeta diversity at day 60. At the one-year point after transplant, T-cell counts and TCRbeta diversity were found to come mostly from T cells that had been newly produced.

The rearrangement links TRBV20-1 to TRBJ2-5; perhaps D is TRBD1 or TRBD2 (6 bases each). The TCR comes from a male patient younger than 18 who had a stem cell transplant for acute lymphoblastic leukemia, so the T cells may come from the graft donor. The sequences come from PBMCs, mostly from graft donor cells, collected 360 days after TCRalphabeta/CD19-depleted stem cell transplant. The CDR3 is CSALLGGRGETQYF. DNA for the CDR3: TGCAGTGCGCTTCTGGGGGGCCGAGGAGAGACCCAGTACTTC.